This TCR beta chain was recorded in a study of T cell responses to AZD1222 COVID-19 vaccine. Study-wide points: The peak T cell response came first, and repertoires were sampled only after it. Spike was spanned by vaccine-associated CD4 TCRs, with dominance at 160-218 and 743-854. Clonal diversity was possibly underestimated, and white British individuals and females predominated among donors. Just a handful of AZD1222 recipients were seropositive at baseline.

About this clone: The antigen remains unidentified.

This CDR3 spans 12 amino acids. The V gene end was trimmed by 0 bases and the J gene end by 10 bases; junction bases not matched to a gene: 1. Germline V gives CDR1 SGHKS, CDR2 YYEKEE (reference sequence). Only in-frame clones appear in the TCRdb table, and some are missing; sequencing was by immunoSEQ multiplex PCR. The sample has 200,000 to 250,000 clones, 90% to 95% seen once. The chain recombines TRBV5-5 with TRBJ1-1, with 9 nucleotides matching TRBD1. The input for sequencing was peripheral blood, taken on day 0 of MenACWY control vaccination. This sequence originates from an adult in good health. CDR3 sequence (DNA): TGTGCCAGCAGCTTGGTGGGACAGGGAGCTTTCTTT. Protein sequence: CASSLVGQGAFF.